These T cell receptor beta chains were read from a single sample in a study of memory CD4+ T cells and cytomegalovirus serostatus. TCRdb's table, derived via immunoSEQ multiplex PCR, lists solely in-frame clones and lacks some. The sample has about 27,000 clones, 75% to 80% seen once. Source material: memory CD4+ T cells from blood. The receptor source for this set is an adult in good health and CMV-seronegative. Each CDR3 is given with its conserved first and last residue. Each record gives: V gene, J gene, clone size, D gene, CDR3 DNA, CDR3 protein. The D gene is left open where the match is weak. Not all rows give a size; the values are once, few, many and, for expanded clones, a class.

TRBV6-1	TRBJ1-1	-	TRBD1	TGTGCCAGCAGTAACCAGGGGGACACTGAAGCTTTCTTT	CASSNQGDTEAFF
TRBV28	TRBJ2-7	-	-	TGTGCCAGCTCCAACGGGATCAGGTACGAGCAGTACTTC	CASSNGIRYEQYF
TRBV7-2	TRBJ1-5	once	-	TGTGCCAGCAGAAGATCCGCTAATCAGCCCCAGCATTTT	CASRRSANQPQHF
TRBV14	TRBJ1-1	-	TRBD1	TGTGCCAGCAGCCCTGGAATGGGAATCCGGGACAGGGGAGCTTTCTTT	CASSPGMGIRDRGAFF
TRBV15	TRBJ1-1	-	TRBD1	TGTGCCACCAGACGCGGGACAGGGCCTGAAGCTTTCTTT	CATRRGTGPEAFF
TRBV9	TRBJ1-5	-	TRBD1	TGTGCCAGCAGCGCTAGGGGGCTCAATCAGCCCCAGCATTTT	CASSARGLNQPQHF
TRBV2	TRBJ2-1	-	TRBD1	TGTGCCAGCAGGGGCGGGACAGGGGTCGATGAGCAGTTCTTC	CASRGGTGVDEQFF
TRBV7-9	TRBJ1-4	-	-	TGTGCCAGCAGCTTGGGTGGCACTAATGAAAAACTGTTTTTT	CASSLGGTNEKLFF
TRBV5-1	TRBJ2-2	-	-	TGCGCCAGCAGCTTGGCAGCCTCAGGGAACACCGGGGAGCTGTTTTTT	CASSLAASGNTGELFF
TRBV11-2	TRBJ2-3	-	TRBD2	TGTGCCAGCAGCCAGCTAGCGGGGGCACTTTATACGCAGTATTTT	CASSQLAGALYTQYF
TRBV28	TRBJ2-3	-	-	TGTGCCAGCAGTTTTGATCCCCGCACAGATACGCAGTATTTT	CASSFDPRTDTQYF
TRBV27	TRBJ1-2	once	-	TGTGCCAGCAGTTTTGGGGGTCGTGGCTACACCTTC	CASSFGGRGYTF
TRBV29-1	TRBJ1-1	-	TRBD1	TGCAGCGTATACAGGGGACCCGGCACTGAAGCTTTCTTT	CSVYRGPGTEAFF
TRBV13	TRBJ2-7	-	-	TGTGCCAGCAGCTTAAGGAACTTTGGAGAGCAGTACTTC	CASSLRNFGEQYF
TRBV18	TRBJ1-4	-	TRBD1	TGTGCCAGCTCATCACCCCCAGGGGGGAATGAAAAACTGTTTTTT	CASSSPPGGNEKLFF
TRBV5-1	TRBJ1-1	-	TRBD1	TGCGCCAGCAGCTTGGCCCCAGGACAGGGAATGGATTTCTTT	CASSLAPGQGMDFF
TRBV6-5	TRBJ1-3	-	-	TGTGCCAGCAGTTACTCGGCCAGCTCTGGAAACACCATATATTTT	CASSYSASSGNTIYF
TRBV28	TRBJ1-3	medium-sized	TRBD1	TGTGCCAGCAGGGCGGGACAGGGAGGAGGAAACACCATATATTTT	CASRAGQGGGNTIYF
TRBV6-1	TRBJ1-5	-	-	TGTGCCAGCAGTGTTCAGGGAAGTCTTCAGCCCCAGCATTTT	CASSVQGSLQPQHF
TRBV21-1	TRBJ2-1	-	-	TGTGCCAGCAGCAAACCGAAGGGCTTAGCGGGAATGTACAATGAGCAGTTCTTC	CASSKPKGLAGMYNEQFF
TRBV6-1	TRBJ2-7	-	TRBD1	TGTGCCAGCGAACAGCTTCCGGGACAGGGGTACGAGCAGTACTTC	CASEQLPGQGYEQYF
TRBV2	TRBJ1-5	-	TRBD1	TGTGCCAGCAGCCCTAGGACAGGGGGAATTGGGCAGCCCCAGCATTTT	CASSPRTGGIGQPQHF
TRBV11-3	TRBJ2-5	once	-	TGTGCCAGCAGCGCCGACAGGCGGGCAGAGACCCAGTACTTC	CASSADRRAETQYF
TRBV7-6	TRBJ2-7	-	TRBD2	TGTGCCAGCAGCTTAGCGACAAGCGGGATCCCCTACGAGCAGTACTTC	CASSLATSGIPYEQYF